Described below is a single T cell receptor (beta chain) sequence and its context. PCR used 60 Vbeta primers and 13 Jbeta primers. The table came from immunoSEQ multiplex PCR; TCRdb's copy has only in-frame clones and leaves some out. The sample has 40,000 to 60,000 clones. The data stem from a study of cytomegalovirus exposure and HLA in healthy donors. Germline CDR1 reads SNHLY; CDR2 reads FYNNEI. The CDR3 contains 12 residues. V was pared by 4 bases and J by 3 bases, with 6 bases between. V usage is TRBV2 and J usage is TRBJ1-2; no reliable D call. Sequenced sample: PBMCs. This TCR was sampled from a male donor in good health and CMV-seropositive. The CDR3: CASSGNHYGYTF. In DNA, the CDR3 is TGTGCCAGCAGTGGTAATCACTATGGCTACACCTTC.